This T cell receptor (beta chain) derives from a study of metastatic and nonmetastatic thyroid tumors. This clone was seen at least ten times. TCRdb re-clonotyped the PCR reads through MiXCR. The top ten hold roughly 6% of the sample, which has some 36,000 clones, about 18% seen once. No patient had received any treatment before thyroid surgery. Germline V gene data show CDR1 as LGHNT and CDR2 as FRNRAP. Trimming removed 2 bases from V and 3 bases from J, with 7 bases in between. The CDR3 has 13 amino acids. Sequenced sample: blood. This chain links TRBV12-5 with TRBJ1-1; D ambiguous. The sequence derives from a male donor with papillary thyroid cancer or a benign thyroid nodule (not recorded which). Some clones in this sample may be carry-over from other donors' samples. CDR3 in DNA: TGTGCTAGTGGTTTGCGGAAAGACACTGAAGCTTTCTTT. This encodes CASGLRKDTEAFF.